This T cell receptor (beta chain) comes out of a study of blood T cell repertoires in COVID-19. Only a few counts were recorded for this clone. V was clipped by 1 base and J by 6 bases, with 12 bases between them. CDR3 length: 15 amino acids. Looked up from germline, CDR1 is KGHSH and CDR2 is LQKENI. The protocol was immunoSEQ multiplex PCR, while the TCRdb copy is restricted to in-frame clones and leaves out a portion. The repertoire holds about 73,000 clones, with about 80% as singletons. The V and J genes are TRBV18 and TRBJ2-2; D gene unclear. Sequenced input: peripheral blood. The TCR was taken from a human donor in a cohort sampled during active COVID-19. The CDR3, as DNA: TGTGCCAGCTCACCACTTAGCATAATCGCCGGGGAGCTGTTTTTT. It specifies CASSPLSIIAGELFF.